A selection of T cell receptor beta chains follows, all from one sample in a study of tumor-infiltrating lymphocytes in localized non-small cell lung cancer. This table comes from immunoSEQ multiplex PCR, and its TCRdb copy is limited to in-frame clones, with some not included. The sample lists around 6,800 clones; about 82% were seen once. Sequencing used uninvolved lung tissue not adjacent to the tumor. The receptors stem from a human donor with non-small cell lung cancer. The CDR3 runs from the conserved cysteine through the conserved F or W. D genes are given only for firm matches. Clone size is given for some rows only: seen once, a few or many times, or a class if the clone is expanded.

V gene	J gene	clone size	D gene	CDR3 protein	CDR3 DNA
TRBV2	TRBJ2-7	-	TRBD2	CASSEWEGRFDEQYF	TGTGCCAGCAGTGAGTGGGAGGGCCGGTTTGACGAGCAGTACTTC
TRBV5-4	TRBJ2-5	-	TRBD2	CASSLGSGGSRKTQYF	TGTGCCAGCAGCTTGGGTAGCGGGGGGAGTCGTAAGACCCAGTACTTC
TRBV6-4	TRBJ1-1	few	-	CASSDGTSEAFF	TGTGCCAGCAGTGACGGGACATCCGAAGCTTTCTTT
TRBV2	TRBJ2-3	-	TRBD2	CASELAGVTDTQYF	TGTGCCAGCGAACTAGCGGGGGTCACAGATACGCAGTATTTT
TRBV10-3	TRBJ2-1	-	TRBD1	CAIGYLRDRGHEQFF	TGTGCCATCGGATATCTCCGGGACAGGGGACATGAGCAGTTCTTC
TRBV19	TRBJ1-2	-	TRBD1	CASSIKFTTGSYGYTF	TGTGCCAGTAGTATAAAGTTCACGACAGGGAGCTATGGCTACACCTTC
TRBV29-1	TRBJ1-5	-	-	CSVGDGGYQPQHF	TGCAGCGTTGGGGACGGGGGGTATCAGCCCCAGCATTTT
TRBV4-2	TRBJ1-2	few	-	CASSGNTDGYTF	TGTGCCAGCAGCGGTAATACGGATGGCTACACCTTC
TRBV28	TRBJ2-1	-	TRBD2	CASSLGGTSSYNEQFF	TGTGCCAGCAGTCTTGGGGGGACTAGCTCCTACAATGAGCAGTTCTTC
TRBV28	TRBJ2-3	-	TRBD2	CASSLASGGTSRSTDTQYF	TGTGCCAGCAGTTTGGCTAGCGGGGGGACTAGCCGTAGCACAGATACGCAGTATTTT
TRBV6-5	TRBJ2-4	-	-	CASSYSVGHGNQYF	TGTGCCAGCAGTTACTCCGTGGGACATGGGAATCAGTACTTC
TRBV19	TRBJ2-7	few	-	CASSPGLLYEQYF	TGTGCCAGTAGTCCGGGACTTCTCTACGAGCAGTACTTC
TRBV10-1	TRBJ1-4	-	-	CAICGEGVNEKLFF	TGCGCCATTTGTGGGGAGGGGGTAAACGAAAAACTGTTTTTT
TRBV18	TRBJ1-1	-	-	CASSADFPPRNTEAFF	TGTGCCAGCTCAGCCGACTTCCCACCTAGGAACACTGAAGCTTTCTTT
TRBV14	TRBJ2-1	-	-	CASSVFDGAAEQFF	TGTGCCAGCAGCGTTTTTGACGGGGCGGCCGAGCAGTTCTTC
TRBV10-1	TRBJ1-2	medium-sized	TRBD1	CASSERGARGGVKCGYTF	TGCGCCAGCAGTGAAAGGGGGGCCAGGGGGGGTGTTAAATGTGGCTACACCTTC
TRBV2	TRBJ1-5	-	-	CASGPDSNQPQHF	TGTGCCAGCGGGCCGGATAGCAATCAGCCCCAGCATTTT
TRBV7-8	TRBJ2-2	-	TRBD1	CASSWTRDRASGELFF	TGTGCCAGCAGCTGGACCCGGGACAGGGCCTCCGGGGAGCTGTTTTTT
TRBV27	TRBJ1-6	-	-	CASSQGGTPLHF	TGTGCCAGCAGTCAAGGGGGAACACCCCTCCACTTT
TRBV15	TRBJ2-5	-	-	CATSRSGSRQTQYF	TGTGCCACCAGCCGGAGCGGGTCCAGACAGACCCAGTACTTC
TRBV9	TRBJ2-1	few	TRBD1	CASSEDPDRGSYNEQFF	TGTGCCAGCAGCGAAGACCCAGACAGGGGGTCCTACAATGAGCAGTTCTTC
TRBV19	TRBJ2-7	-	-	CASSRGPYEQYF	TGTGCCAGTAGTAGGGGTCCCTACGAGCAGTACTTC
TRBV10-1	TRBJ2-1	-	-	CASSVGRSYNEQFF	TGCGCCAGCAGTGTTGGCCGCTCCTACAATGAGCAGTTCTTC
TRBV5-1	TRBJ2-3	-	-	CASSLGGTSSYF	TGCGCCAGCAGCTTGGGCGGAACTTCTTCGTATTTT
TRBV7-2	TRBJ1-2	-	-	CASSFPRLSGFYGYTF	TGTGCCAGCAGCTTTCCTCGACTGTCCGGGTTTTATGGCTACACCTTC
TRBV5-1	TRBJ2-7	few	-	CASSLSSGTYEQYF	TGCGCCAGCAGCTTGTCTTCCGGGACCTACGAGCAGTACTTC
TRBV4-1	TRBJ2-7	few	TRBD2	CASSRQWSGATSYEQYF	TGCGCCAGCAGCCGCCAGTGGAGCGGGGCTACCTCCTACGAGCAGTACTTC
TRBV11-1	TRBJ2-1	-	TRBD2	CASTLLAGAYNEQFF	TGTGCCAGCACCCTCCTAGCGGGAGCCTACAATGAGCAGTTCTTC
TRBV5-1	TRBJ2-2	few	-	CASSVTVTGELFF	TGCGCCAGCAGCGTTACCGTCACCGGGGAGCTGTTTTTT
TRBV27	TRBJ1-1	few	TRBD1	CASTPGGTNTEAFF	TGTGCCAGCACCCCAGGGGGTACGAACACTGAAGCTTTCTTT
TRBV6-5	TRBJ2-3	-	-	CASSSLGRTDTQYF	TGTGCCAGCAGTTCTCTTGGACGCACAGATACGCAGTATTTT
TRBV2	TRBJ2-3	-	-	CASSVQATQYF	TGTGCCAGCAGTGTACAGGCTACGCAGTATTTT
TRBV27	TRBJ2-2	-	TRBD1	CASSPRQGLNVGELFF	TGTGCCAGCAGTCCCCGACAGGGTTTGAATGTCGGGGAGCTGTTTTTT
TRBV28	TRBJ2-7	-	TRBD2	CASTSGKGYEQYF	TGTGCCAGCACTAGCGGGAAAGGGTACGAGCAGTACTTC
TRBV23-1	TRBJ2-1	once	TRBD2	CASSRLAGGLDEQFF	TGCGCCAGCAGCCGCCTAGCGGGGGGGTTAGATGAGCAGTTCTTC
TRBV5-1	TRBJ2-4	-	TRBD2	CASSPTFGGNIQYF	TGCGCCAGCAGCCCCACCTTCGGGGGGAACATTCAGTACTTC
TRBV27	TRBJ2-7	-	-	CASSSGGYEQYF	TGTGCCAGCAGTTCCGGGGGATACGAGCAGTACTTC
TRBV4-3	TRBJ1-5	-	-	CASSQDPGLNQPQHF	TGCGCCAGCAGCCAAGATCCGGGCCTCAATCAGCCCCAGCATTTT
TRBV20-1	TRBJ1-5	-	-	CSATGAAQHF	TGCAGTGCTACCGGGGCGGCCCAGCATTTT
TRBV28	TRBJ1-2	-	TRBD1	CASSLIGGIGGGYTF	TGTGCCAGCAGTTTAATAGGGGGCATCGGGGGTGGCTACACCTTC
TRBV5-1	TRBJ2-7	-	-	CASSLRVGTHEQYF	TGCGCCAGCAGCTTAAGGGTCGGCACCCACGAGCAGTACTTC
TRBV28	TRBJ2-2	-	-	CASSLSGSSGELFF	TGTGCCAGCAGTTTAAGTGGGAGCTCCGGGGAGCTGTTTTTT
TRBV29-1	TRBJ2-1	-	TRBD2	CSAGRAGGSYNEQFF	TGCAGCGCGGGCCGAGCGGGAGGCTCCTACAATGAGCAGTTCTTC
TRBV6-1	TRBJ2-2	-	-	CASRQGPGELFF	TGTGCCAGCAGACAGGGTCCCGGGGAGCTGTTTTTT
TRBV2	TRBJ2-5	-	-	CASSSGSPSGETQYF	TGTGCCAGCAGTTCCGGGTCCCCCAGCGGAGAGACCCAGTACTTC
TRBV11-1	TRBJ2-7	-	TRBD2	CASSLASGGYEQYF	TGTGCCAGCAGCTTAGCCTCGGGAGGGTACGAGCAGTACTTC
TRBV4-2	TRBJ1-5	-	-	CASSQVRALNQPQHF	TGTGCCAGCAGCCAAGTCAGGGCACTCAATCAGCCCCAGCATTTT
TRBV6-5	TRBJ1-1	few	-	CASSYLSSGRGAAFF	TGTGCCAGCAGTTACTTATCATCAGGAAGGGGGGCGGCTTTCTTT
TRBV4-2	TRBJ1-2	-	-	CASSPAAGNLLNYGYTF	TGTGCCAGCAGCCCCGCGGCAGGGAACTTATTAAACTATGGCTACACCTTC
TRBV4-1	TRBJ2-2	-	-	CASSETSNTGELFF	TGCGCCAGCAGTGAGACTTCCAACACCGGGGAGCTGTTTTTT
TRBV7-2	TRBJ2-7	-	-	CASSLVGGSRYEQYF	TGTGCCAGCAGCTTAGTCGGGGGCAGCCGATACGAGCAGTACTTC
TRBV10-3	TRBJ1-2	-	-	CAIHGGQGYTF	TGTGCCATCCATGGAGGGCAAGGCTACACCTTC
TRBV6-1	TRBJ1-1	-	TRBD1	CASSELGQMNTEAFF	TGTGCCAGCAGTGAACTGGGACAGATGAACACTGAAGCTTTCTTT